This T cell receptor beta chain is drawn from a study of cytomegalovirus exposure and HLA in healthy donors. Study-wide results and caveats: The records held CMV serostatus as the only immune exposure information.

PCR employed 60 Vbeta and 13 Jbeta primers. Only in-frame clones appear in the TCRdb table, and some are missing; sequencing was by immunoSEQ multiplex PCR. The sample features 150,000 to 250,000 clones, with approximately 0.74% in its top ten. As for this clone: Antigen unknown.

Losses at the gene ends were 7 bases for V and 4 bases for J; bases not matched to a gene: 3. Germline V gene data show CDR1 as MNHNS and CDR2 as SASEGT. The CDR3 totals 14 residues. The chain joins TRBV6-1 to TRBJ1-5; 11 nucleotides align to TRBD1. The TCR was taken from a boy aged 5-17 years in good health and CMV-seronegative. Sequencing was performed on PBMCs. As DNA, the CDR3 is TGTGCCAGCACCGGGACAGGGGGGAATCAGCCCCAGCATTTT. Encoded protein: CASTGTGGNQPQHF.